Detailed here is one T cell receptor (beta chain). The antigen is not known. The record originates from a study of Ad26.COV2.S vaccination and SARS-CoV-2 variants. Study-wide background: Dosing was one shot or two shots 56 days apart.

The treatment here: around 19 received Ad26.COV2.S at low or high dose, single or two shots; 5 received placebo; per-sample allocation not given. Samples came from day 63 after the first vaccine or placebo injection. Libraries were prepared by immunoSEQ multiplex PCR; TCRdb keeps only in-frame clonotypes and omits some of them. The sample has roughly 380,000 clones, more than 75% seen once. Between the trimmed V and J ends, which lost 5 bases and 8 bases, there was a span of 12 bases. The length of the CDR3 is 12 residues. Germline V CDR1 and CDR2: SEHNR, FQNEAQ (reference sequence). Study-level results: Following vaccination, spike-specific CD8+ and CD4+ T cell responses reportedly exhibited substantial breadth. Overall T cell responses may have been underestimated by the analyses of TCR breadth and depth.

Sample: peripheral blood, taken in a trial of Ad26.COV2.S vaccine versus placebo. The chain uses TRBV7-9 and TRBJ1-1; maybe TRBD1 (6 bases). The origin of this receptor is a person between 18 and 65 years old who received the Ad26.COV2.S COVID-19 vaccine or a placebo. The CDR3: CASSKTGPEAFF. The CDR3 nucleotides read TGTGCCAGCAGCAAGACAGGACCCGAAGCTTTCTTT.